These 23 T cell receptor beta chains were sequenced from one sample in a study of spatial heterogeneity in lung cancer. Time point here: sample taken at primary tumor resection. The sequenced material consisted of unsorted whole RNA from tumor, nontumor lung or frozen PBMC. TCRdb called the 5' RACE reads again in MiXCR, with one record for every CDR3 protein. The table has 5,200 or so distinct CDR3 sequences, 20% to 30% seen once. Sample: PBMCs, taken at surgery. Every receptor here comes from a male donor with early-stage non-small cell lung cancer.

The V call is TRBV18, the J call TRBJ2-7, with 10 bases matching TRBD1. Trimming removed 0 bases from V and 3 bases from J; junction bases left unmatched: 2. CDR3 length: 15 amino acids. CDR1 and CDR2 from the germline V gene are KGHSH and LQKENI. The CDR3 sequence: CASSPPTGGLYEQYF. The CDR3 bases are TGTGCCAGCTCACCACCGACAGGGGGCCTCTACGAGCAGTACTTC.

This clonotype is judged medium-sized. V usage is TRBV19 and J usage is TRBJ1-5; a weak D match, TRBD1 (5 bases). Germline values: CDR1 LNHDA, CDR2 SQIVND (reference sequence). This CDR3 comprises 13 residues. Trimming pared 10 bases from V and 6 bases from J, leaving 16 bases between. CDR3 sequence (DNA): TGTGCCACCATGGGGCGTTTATCTCAGCCCCAGCATTTT. This codes for CATMGRLSQPQHF.

This chain links TRBV18 with TRBJ1-5; 8 nucleotides match TRBD1. V lost 4 bases and J lost 4; bases outside the gene matches: 6. The CDR3 length is 15 residues. The germline V gene has CDR1 KGHSH and CDR2 LQKENI. The CDR3 protein is CASSLQGAGNQPQHF. In DNA, the CDR3 is TGTGCCAGCTCACTTCAGGGGGCAGGTAATCAGCCCCAGCATTTT.

This clonotype is classed as medium-sized (0.01 to 0.1%). V is TRBV19 and J is TRBJ2-4; tentative D call: TRBD1 (6 bases). CDR3 length: 11 residues. V lost 8 bases to trimming and J lost 9 bases, with 11 bases between them. Per germline, CDR1 LNHDA and CDR2 SQIVND (reference sequence). The CDR3 reads CASSGQLIQYF. The CDR3 nucleotides are TGTGCCAGTTCTGGACAGCTCATTCAGTACTTC.

The sample holds a few counts of this clonotype. The chain employs TRBV6-2 or TRBV6-3 and TRBJ2-2; the D is unclear. The germline V gene has CDR1 MNHEY and CDR2 SVGEGT. V lost 6 bases and J 2 bases, leaving 16 bases between the germline ends. The CDR3 extends over 16 amino acids. The CDR3 protein is CASRESRALNTGELFF. The CDR3 nucleotides are TGTGCCAGCAGGGAATCCCGGGCCCTTAACACCGGGGAGCTGTTTTTT.

The rearrangement joins TRBV6-5 to TRBJ2-1; tentatively, D is TRBD1 or TRBD2 (6 bases each). The length of the CDR3 is 13 residues. V lost 8 bases and J lost 3, with 11 bases in between. Germline assignment: CDR1 MNHEY and CDR2 SVGAGI. CDR3 DNA sequence: TGTGCCAGCGGGGGGCAAAACTACAATGAGCAGTTCTTC. As protein: CASGGQNYNEQFF.

This clonotype is medium-sized by share. The chain uses TRBV6-5 and TRBJ2-3; D may correspond to TRBD1 or TRBD2 (6 bases each). V lost 4 bases and J lost 4, with 15 bases in between. The CDR3 extends over 15 amino acids. Germline V CDR1 and CDR2: MNHEY, SVGAGI. This chain's CDR3 is CASSFTEEGADTQYF. In DNA form, the CDR3 reads TGTGCCAGCAGTTTTACCGAGGAGGGGGCAGATACGCAGTATTTT.

This clonotype was picked up many times. The junction does not match germline at one end; this may be a read error. This chain connects TRBV3-1 to TRBJ2-1; 7 bases map to TRBD1. Germline CDR1 reads LGHDT; CDR2 reads YNNKEL (reference sequence). The CDR3 length is 12 residues. The CDR3 is CASSQVRDRTSF. CDR3 DNA sequence: TGTGCCAGCAGCCAAGTGAGGGACAGAACTAGCTTC.

Judged by abundance, this clonotype is medium-sized. The V and J genes are TRBV7-9 and TRBJ2-2; TRBD1 aligns across 9 bases. Germline loops: CDR1 SEHNR, CDR2 FQNEAQ (reference sequence). J gave up 3 bases and V 5 bases, and 7 bases lay outside the gene matches. This CDR3 spans 16 amino acids. CDR3 coding DNA: TGTGCCAGCAGCGACTGGACAGGGGACTACACCGGGGAGCTGTTTTTT. It translates to CASSDWTGDYTGELFF.

By its share, this clonotype is medium-sized. The chain combines TRBV27 with TRBJ2-7; D might be TRBD2 (6 bases). The germline CDR1 and CDR2 sequences are MNHEY and SMNVEV (reference sequence). The CDR3 covers 18 residues. With 0 bases removed from V and 2 bases from J, the gap between germline ends came to 20 bases. CDR3 nucleotide sequence: TGTGCCAGCAGTTTATCGACGGCGGAGGGAGTCGTCCCCTACGAGCAGTACTTC. This translates into CASSLSTAEGVVPYEQYF.

This clonotype is categorized as medium-sized. V gene TRBV20-1 combines with J gene TRBJ2-1; 10 bases agree with TRBD2. In germline, CDR1 is DFQATT, CDR2 SNEGSKA (reference sequence). J was trimmed by 6 bases and V by 0 bases; bases with no gene match: 5. The CDR3 covers 15 residues. CDR3: CSARDTSGVTNEQFF. CDR3 bases: TGCAGTGCTAGAGACACTAGCGGGGTTACCAATGAGCAGTTCTTC.

The rearrangement links TRBV15 to TRBJ2-1; 9 positions agree with TRBD2. Germline loops: CDR1 LNHNV, CDR2 YYDKDF (reference sequence). Germline trimming cut 3 bases from V and 4 bases from J; bases unmatched to any gene: 7. The CDR3 is 16 residues long. DNA for the CDR3: TGTGCCACCAGCAGGAAGCTAGCGGGAAGGTACAATGAGCAGTTCTTC. Its translation: CATSRKLAGRYNEQFF.

In its sample, this clonotype was seen a few times. The genes are TRBV12-3 or TRBV12-4 and TRBJ2-1; 9 bases map to TRBD1. V dropped 3 bases and J dropped 7; count of bases not matched to a gene: 4. CDR3 length: 14 amino acids. The CDR3 sequence is CASSFGDRANEQFF. CDR3 in DNA: TGTGCCAGCAGTTTTGGGGACAGGGCGAATGAGCAGTTCTTC.

The chain has TRBV29-1 and TRBJ2-2; D is possibly TRBD2 (5 bases). V was shortened by 4 bases and J by 2 bases, with 8 bases between the two germline ends. The germline V gene encodes CDR1 SQVTM and CDR2 ANQGSEA. This CDR3 spans 13 amino acids. In nucleotides, the CDR3 is TGCAGCGTTGGGACTGCAAACACCGGGGAGCTGTTTTTT. Translation gives CSVGTANTGELFF.

The chain has TRBV29-1 and TRBJ2-2; D is perhaps TRBD1 (5 bases). Germline values: CDR1 SQVTM, CDR2 ANQGSEA. V was cut by 4 bases and J by 3 bases, with 15 bases left in between. The CDR3 length is 15 residues. CDR3 nucleotides: TGCAGCGTTGTTGGGCCACTACAGGACACCGGGGAGCTGTTTTTT. It yields the protein CSVVGPLQDTGELFF.

This clonotype is labeled large. The chain joins TRBV6-5 to TRBJ2-1, with 13 nucleotides matching TRBD2. V dropped 5 bases and J dropped 2; count of bases not matched to a gene: 3. Germline V lookup: CDR1 MNHEY, CDR2 SVGAGI. The CDR3 spans 16 residues. CDR3 in amino acids: CASSTGLAGPYNEQFF. Here the CDR3 DNA reads TGTGCCAGCAGTACGGGACTAGCGGGACCCTACAATGAGCAGTTCTTC.

This clonotype was counted only a few times. The chain is built from TRBV5-1 and TRBJ2-7; the D gene is possibly TRBD2 (5 bases). Germline V CDR1 and CDR2: SGHRS, YFSETQ. CDR3 length equals 15 residues. V lost 4 bases to trimming and J lost 0 bases, with 14 bases between them. In DNA form, the CDR3 reads TGCGCCAGCAGCCCGGATGGAGGTAACTCCTACGAGCAGTACTTC. Translating it yields CASSPDGGNSYEQYF.

The chain employs TRBV7-9 and TRBJ2-1, with 8 bases matching TRBD1. The germline CDR1 and CDR2 sequences are SEHNR and FQNEAQ (reference sequence). V lost 4 bases to trimming and J lost 2 bases; unmatched junction nucleotides: 4. This CDR3 region has 15 residues. The CDR3 protein is CASSSGTGTYNEQFF. The CDR3 DNA follows: TGTGCCAGCAGCTCCGGGACAGGTACCTACAATGAGCAGTTCTTC.

This clonotype is medium-sized. The rearrangement joins TRBV7-2 to TRBJ2-7; TRBD1 aligns across 8 bases. V dropped 5 bases and J dropped 0; count of bases not matched to a gene: 9. Germline CDR1 reads SGHTA; CDR2 reads FQGNSA. The CDR3 contains 16 residues. As DNA, the CDR3 is TGTGCCAGCAGCCAACCCCGGGACAGGATCTCCTACGAGCAGTACTTC. Its protein product is CASSQPRDRISYEQYF.

The chain couples TRBV5-1 to TRBJ2-3, with a possible D match to TRBD2 (6 bases). CDR1 and CDR2 from the germline V gene are SGHRS and YFSETQ. V lost 4 bases and J lost 3, with 27 bases in between. The CDR3 covers 19 residues. The CDR3 here is CASSRTVQLAAETTDTQYF. The CDR3, as DNA: TGCGCCAGCAGCCGGACGGTACAACTAGCAGCGGAGACTACAGATACGCAGTATTTT.

This clonotype occurred a few times. The chain couples TRBV6-1 to TRBJ2-7; 11 nucleotides match TRBD1. With V trimmed by 4 bases and J by 4 bases, 6 bases remained unmatched. Germline V gives CDR1 MNHNS, CDR2 SASEGT. CDR3 length: 15 amino acids. The CDR3 protein is CASSGRDRGEYEQYF. The CDR3 DNA sequence: TGTGCCAGCAGTGGACGGGACAGGGGGGAGTACGAGCAGTACTTC.

There are a few counts of this clonotype. This chain connects TRBV6-2 or TRBV6-3 to TRBJ1-4, with D hard to call. Trimming removed 7 bases at V and 7 bases at J, with 13 bases between. This CDR3 is 13 amino acids long. Germline CDR1 MNHEY, CDR2 SVGEGT. The CDR3 nucleotides read TGTGCCAGCAAAGAAGGATTTGGTGAAAAACTGTTTTTT. It yields the protein CASKEGFGEKLFF.

This clonotype was detected only a few times. The chain carries TRBV12-3 or TRBV12-4 and TRBJ1-1; a possible D gene is TRBD1 (6 bases). The V end was cut by 0 bases, the J end by 6 bases, with 8 bases between. There are 13 residues in the CDR3. CDR3 DNA: TGTGCCAGCAGTTTAGCGACAGGATCTGAAGCTTTCTTT. Its protein is CASSLATGSEAFF.